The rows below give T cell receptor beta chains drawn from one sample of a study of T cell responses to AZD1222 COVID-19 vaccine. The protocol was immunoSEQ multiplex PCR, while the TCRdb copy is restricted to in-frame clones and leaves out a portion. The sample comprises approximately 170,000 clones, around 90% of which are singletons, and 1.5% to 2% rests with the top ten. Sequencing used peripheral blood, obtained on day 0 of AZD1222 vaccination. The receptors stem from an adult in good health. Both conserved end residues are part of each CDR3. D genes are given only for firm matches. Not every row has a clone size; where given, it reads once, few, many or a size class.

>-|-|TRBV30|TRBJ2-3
CAWSVGPWSDTQYF
TGTGCCTGGAGTGTGGGCCCCTGGTCAGATACGCAGTATTTT
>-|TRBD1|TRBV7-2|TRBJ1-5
CASSPRQGFNQPQHF
TGTGCCAGCAGCCCCCGACAGGGTTTCAATCAGCCCCAGCATTTT
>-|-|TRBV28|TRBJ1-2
CASSSAGSNYGYTF
TGTGCCAGCAGCTCGGCGGGGAGCAACTATGGCTACACCTTC
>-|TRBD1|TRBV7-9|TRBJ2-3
CASSPGQGTDTQYF
TGTGCCAGCAGCCCAGGACAGGGGACAGATACGCAGTATTTT
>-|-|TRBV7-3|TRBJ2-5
CASSLTKASRLGQQETQYF
TGTGCCAGCAGCTTAACGAAAGCGTCGCGTCTAGGCCAACAAGAGACCCAGTACTTC
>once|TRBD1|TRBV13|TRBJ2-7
CASSPVRGQSEQYF
TGTGCCAGCAGCCCTGTGAGGGGGCAAAGCGAGCAGTACTTC
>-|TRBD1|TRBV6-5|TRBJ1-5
CASRPGTEGQPQHF
TGTGCCAGCAGACCCGGGACAGAGGGCCAGCCCCAGCATTTT
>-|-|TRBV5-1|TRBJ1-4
CASTRDVNEKLFF
TGCGCCAGCACCCGAGACGTGAATGAAAAACTGTTTTTT
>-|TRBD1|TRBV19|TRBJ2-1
CASSSTGTGGDNEQFF
TGTGCCAGTAGTTCCACCGGGACAGGGGGGGACAATGAGCAGTTCTTC
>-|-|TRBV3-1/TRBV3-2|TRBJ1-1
CASSQDLRDPEAFF
TGTGCCAGCAGCCAAGATCTCCGGGATCCTGAAGCTTTCTTT
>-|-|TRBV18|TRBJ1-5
CASSPGPNQPQHF
TGTGCCAGCTCACCGGGCCCCAATCAGCCCCAGCATTTT
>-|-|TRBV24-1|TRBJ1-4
CATSARPGLRFF
TGTGCCACCAGTGCCCGCCCAGGCTTACGGTTTTTT